This T cell receptor beta chain was recovered during a study of PD-1 blockade in classical Hodgkin lymphoma. On the study more broadly: Patients in the cohort were put on intravenous nivolumab, 3 mg/kg every 2 weeks.

V shed 1 base and J shed 1 base, with 10 bases lying between them. The length of the CDR3 is 15 residues. Germline assignment: CDR1 SGHVS and CDR2 FQNEAQ. Points on this clone: Its target is not known.

Sequenced by immunoSEQ multiplex PCR; TCRdb stores in-frame clones only, minus some. The data hold tens of thousands of clones, with roughly 78% observed a single time. Findings of the study overall: Undefined causes, possibly disease activity or prior therapy, underlie the repertoire differences.

Documented time point: cycle 4 day 1 (C4D1), after less than 7 weeks of nivolumab. With no exception, relapse followed autologous stem cell transplantation in all patients, and brentuximab vedotin exposure varied. The study recorded best responses of complete response, partial response or progressive disease. This rearrangement joins TRBV7-8 to TRBJ1-1, with D unclear. The TCR comes from a human donor with classical Hodgkin lymphoma. The sample consisted of peripheral blood mononuclear cells (PBMCs), taken before the fourth cycle of nivolumab. The CDR3 spells CASSLGRVPNTEAFF. In DNA, the CDR3 is TGTGCCAGCAGCTTAGGACGGGTCCCGAACACTGAAGCTTTCTTT.